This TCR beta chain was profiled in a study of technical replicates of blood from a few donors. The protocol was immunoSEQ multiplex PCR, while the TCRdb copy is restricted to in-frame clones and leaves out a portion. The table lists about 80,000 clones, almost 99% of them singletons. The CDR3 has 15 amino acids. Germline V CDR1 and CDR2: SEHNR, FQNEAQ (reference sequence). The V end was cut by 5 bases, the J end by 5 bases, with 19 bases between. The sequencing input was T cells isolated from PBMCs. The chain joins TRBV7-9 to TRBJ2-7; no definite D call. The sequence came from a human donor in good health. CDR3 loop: CASSDTSTLSNEQYF. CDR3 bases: TGTGCCAGCAGCGACACATCAACCCTATCTAACGAGCAGTACTTC.